This TCR beta chain is drawn from a study of shared clonotypes between healthy human individuals (TCRdb year 2020). Turning to the overall study: A few men and a couple of women, aged 18 to 49 years, made up the cohort. Per donor, leukapheresis produced somewhere between about 0.9 and 9 billion PBMCs. To estimate repertoire size and how much clonotypes are shared between individuals, the study performed deep sequencing of blood TCR repertoires from about 5 healthy adults. To increase sequencing depth and limit assay-specific biases, different laboratories used diverse techniques to prepare libraries and sequence TCR repertoires. For each donor, three plates each were used for CD4 naive and CD4 memory, two plates were used for CD8 naive, and one plate was used for CD8 memory. Overall study results and their limits: Because the study included a small number of donors, the genetic and exposure-history diversity represented was limited. Compared with non-shared clonotypes, the clonotypes found in all four sorted-subset donors had higher generation probabilities. Roughly 5% of naive CD4, 3% to 4% of naive CD8, approximately 2% of memory CD4, and approximately 0.39% of memory CD8 clonotypes were shared across several donors. Estimated clonotype richness was generally larger for naive than for memory subsets. Incomplete sequencing was indicated by rarefaction of sorted-subset datasets, despite the large sequencing depth. Only blood was sampled, and tissue TCR repertoires likely differ from those in blood. Based on pairwise subsampling, the degree of clonotype sharing among donors was expected to be affected by sequencing depth.

Healthy HIV-negative adults with no recently reported acute infections or vaccinations were included as donors. Every donor was a Caucasian adult residing in Nashville, Tennessee, USA. CD4+ T cells were enriched through magnetic negative selection, after which naive cells were positively selected on CD45RA and the remaining negative fraction served as the memory subset. Blood was collected by leukapheresis, and PBMCs were isolated by Ficoll-Histopaque density gradient centrifugation and then cryopreserved in liquid nitrogen vapor phase. Analytical flow cytometry was used to check the purity and quantity of each magnetically sorted T cell population. Genomic DNA was isolated from each sorted fraction and quantified by UV absorbance on a Nanodrop 2000c. Using the deep immunoSEQ assay, multiplex PCR amplified TCR CDR3 regions from genomic DNA. For each cell subset, the extracted genomic DNA was distributed evenly across all wells of several immunoSEQ 96-well plates, and each plate served as one replicate. Each replicate PCR for sorted subsets received about 180 ng genomic DNA, equal to roughly 30,000 T cell genomes. Purified libraries were quantified with a Qubit 3.0 fluorometer, sized on a Bioanalyzer 2100, and re-quantified with the KAPA Library Quantification kit. Every immunoSEQ 96-well plate was sequenced on a separate single-read 150-cycle Illumina NextSeq 550 flow cell. Per the source publication's procedure: Because only junctional sequences without quality scores were contained in the immunoSEQ output, filtering matching that applied to full-length reads could not be performed. Sequences were annotated with PyIR, a Python wrapper for IgBLAST v1.9, and V/J genes and CDR3 were assigned using IMGT germline references. Reads were filtered out if the reads had weak V/J assignments (E-value above 1e-6), no CDR3, stop codons, out-of-frame junctions, or ambiguous translated residues. V3J clonotypes were defined as sequences sharing an identical inferred V gene, J gene, and CDR3 amino acid sequence. To compute the percentage overlap between repertoires, the number of shared unique clonotypes was divided by the size of the smaller repertoire. RTK rarefaction, the Chao1 estimator, and Recon v2.1 estimates of unobserved clonotypes were used to assess repertoire richness. For all TCRbeta clonotypes obtained by the gDNA method from a few donors, generation probabilities were computed with OLGA. TCRdb retrieved this table from immuneACCESS and kept in-frame rearrangements only. Not all clones are present; in checked studies, unresolved V genes account for under half, and no reason is known for the remainder. That table furnishes V, J and clone size, whereas the DNA furnished D and trimming. A total of about 2.4 million clones appear in this sample, approximately 94% of them only once. The top ten clonotypes cover about 0.13% of the sample.

Turning to this clone: Its cognate antigen has yet to be identified. No per-base quality is available; no much larger clone lies one base away.

The clonotype was recovered from a man aged 18-30 years in good health. Sequenced sample: naive CD4+ T cells sorted from blood. This specimen's cell subset or site label, interpreted: CD45RA+ positively selected.

The nucleotide sequence reads as follows: TGTGCCAGCAGTTTAGGGGGACTAGCGGAACAAGAGACCCAGTACTTC. Translated, it reads CASSLGGLAEQETQYF. In this chain, TRBV28 is recombined with TRBJ2-5, with 11 junctional bases fitting TRBD2. In the germline V gene, CDR1 corresponds to MDHEN and CDR2 to SYDVKM. The CDR3 runs 16 amino acids, cysteine and phenylalanine included. CDR3 DNA is the only sequence kept; it has 48 bases, read in frame from the first base. Clipping removes 2 bases from V and 2 bases from J, with 4 as the unmatched junction base count.